Listed here are 29 T cell receptor beta chains from one sample, sequenced in a study of neurological immune-mediated disorders. TCRdb ran MiXCR on the 5' RACE reads and lists one entry per CDR3 protein. The data contain 40,000 or so distinct CDR3 sequences, 13% to 15% of them singletons. Sequenced material: PBMCs. Source of these receptors: a woman between 50 and 59 years old with HTLV-1-associated myelopathy (HAM/TSP).

This clonotype has ten or more counts. This chain uses TRBV25-1 with TRBJ1-4; no firm D call. Germline loops: CDR1 MGHDK, CDR2 SYGVNS. Trimming took 3 bases from V and 3 from J, leaving 14 bases between them. The length of the CDR3 is 16 residues. The CDR3 DNA reads as TGTGCCAGCAGTGACTCCCCCTGGAAGTCTAATGAAAAACTGTTTTTT. Translating gives CASSDSPWKSNEKLFF.

The V gene is TRBV5-1, the J gene TRBJ2-2; 8 nucleotides line up with TRBD1. CDR3 size: 15 residues. Germline V gives CDR1 SGHRS, CDR2 YFSETQ. The trim removed 4 bases at V and 2 bases at J, leaving 4 bases unmatched. CDR3 DNA: TGCGCCAGCAGCCCGGACAGGGTAAACACCGGGGAGCTGTTTTTT. Its translation: CASSPDRVNTGELFF.

This clonotype was detected ten times or more. The chain combines TRBV27 with TRBJ2-7; possibly TRBD1 for D (7 bases). In germline, CDR1 is MNHEY, CDR2 SMNVEV (reference sequence). The CDR3 extends over 14 amino acids. V lost 4 bases and J lost 7, with 17 bases in between. The CDR3, as DNA: TGTGCCAGCAGTTGGTCCTTTTCAGGGGGGGAGCAGTACGTC. Translating gives CASSWSFSGGEQYV.

There are many counts of this clonotype. This chain connects TRBV7-2 to TRBJ1-1; D unresolved. With 4 bases removed from V and 11 bases from J, the gap between germline ends came to 11 bases. CDR1 SGHTA and CDR2 FQGNSA come from the germline V gene. The CDR3 contains 11 residues. CDR3 region: CASSYPGAAFF. In DNA, the CDR3 is TGTGCCAGCAGCTACCCCGGTGCGGCTTTCTTT.

This clonotype has at least ten counts. The chain is built from TRBV9 and TRBJ2-7, with D perhaps TRBD1 or TRBD2 (5 bases each). The CDR3 runs to 13 residues. V gave up 3 bases and J gave up 7 bases, with 14 bases separating them. Germline V gene data show CDR1 as SGDLS and CDR2 as YYNGEE. CDR3 in DNA: TGTGCCAGCAGCGAGAGGGGTATAGGGGAGCAGTACTTC. Its translation is CASSERGIGEQYF.

This clonotype appeared many times. The V gene is TRBV29-1, the J gene TRBJ2-1, with 10 bases fitting TRBD2. The germline V gene has CDR1 SQVTM and CDR2 ANQGSEA. V was clipped by 2 bases and J by 9 bases; unmatched bases: 10. The CDR3 is 15 residues long. CDR3 sequence: CSVENRLAGEIEQFF. DNA of the CDR3: TGCAGCGTTGAAAACCGTCTAGCGGGAGAAATTGAGCAGTTCTTC.

This clonotype was found many times. V usage is TRBV3-1 and J usage is TRBJ1-6; D unresolved. Germline CDR1 is LGHDT and CDR2 is YNNKEL (reference sequence). The CDR3 covers 12 residues. The V end was cut by 3 bases, the J end by 17 bases, with 14 bases between. DNA of the CDR3: TGTGCCAGCAGCCATGGGATGAGAGTAATCCACTTT. Protein sequence: CASSHGMRVIHF. The full variable domain, in which reference TRBV3-1 and TRBJ1-6 provide the parts outside the CDR3, is DTAVSQTPKYLVTQMGNDKSIKCEQNLGHDTMYWYKQDSKKFLKIMFSYNNKELIINETVPNRFSPKSPDKAHLNLHINSLELGDSAVYFCASSHGMRVIHFGNGTRLTVT.

The table lists this clonotype with many counts. The rearrangement links TRBV7-9 to TRBJ2-5; no clear D. This CDR3 has 12 amino acids. Trimming removed 4 bases at V and 5 bases at J, with 8 bases between. Germline V gives CDR1 SEHNR, CDR2 FQNEAQ (reference sequence). The CDR3, as DNA: TGTGCCAGCAGCTCGGTGGTTGAGACCCAGTACTTC. It translates to CASSSVVETQYF.

This clonotype was seen ten or more times. V is TRBV18 and J is TRBJ1-5, with D uncertain. Germline V gene lookup returns CDR1 KGHSH and CDR2 LQKENI. This CDR3 contains 20 residues. V lost 2 bases to trimming and J lost 0 bases, with 23 bases between them. For the CDR3, the DNA is TGTGCCAGCTCACCAATCCGGGGAGGGCTGGGCGGATATAGCAATCAGCCCCAGCATTTT. Its protein product is CASSPIRGGLGGYSNQPQHF.

A note on this clonotype: Since a much larger clone is just one base distant, this may be a read error. The chain has TRBV29-1 and TRBJ1-1; D is perhaps TRBD1 (5 bases). V was shortened by 4 bases and J by 3 bases, with 12 bases between the two germline ends. Germline lookup yields CDR1 SQVTM and CDR2 ANQGSEA. The CDR3 extends over 13 amino acids. CDR3 amino acids: CSVGTGGDTEAFF. The CDR3 nucleotides read TGCAGCGTTGGGACGGGAGGGGACACTGAAGCTTTCTTT.

At least ten counts were recorded for this clonotype. This sequence joins TRBV28 and TRBJ1-5, with TRBD1 matching over 10 bases. From germline, CDR1 is MDHEN and CDR2 SYDVKM. The CDR3 covers 14 residues. V trimming: 8 bases; J trimming: 1 base; junction bases outside the gene matches: 2. CDR3 loop: CASAGQGSNQPQHF. The CDR3 DNA reads TGTGCCAGCGCGGGACAGGGGAGCAATCAGCCCCAGCATTTT.

This clonotype was seen repeatedly, ten times or more. The V call is TRBV29-1, the J call TRBJ1-2, with TRBD1 matching over 9 bases. The V gene's germline CDR1 is SQVTM and CDR2 ANQGSEA. V gave up 6 bases and J gave up 5 bases; unmatched junction bases: 10. CDR3 length: 14 amino acids. In DNA form, the CDR3 reads TGCAGCGTGGGACAGGGCGGAGATAATTATGGCTACACCTTC. This gives the protein CSVGQGGDNYGYTF.

The gene calls are TRBV6-2 or TRBV6-3 and TRBJ2-7; D might be TRBD2 (5 bases). The CDR3 contains 13 residues. Germline V gives CDR1 MNHEY, CDR2 SVGEGT. The V gene lost 6 bases and the J gene lost 3 bases, with 12 bases spanning the gap. In nucleotides, the CDR3 is TGTGCCAGCAGAGATCGGAGGTTCTACGAGCAGTACGTC. Translated, it gives CASRDRRFYEQYV.

This clonotype is medium-sized within its sample. The chain employs TRBV20-1 and TRBJ2-7; 10 bases are shared with TRBD2. In germline, CDR1 is DFQATT, CDR2 SNEGSKA (reference sequence). The junction had 9 bases not matched to a gene; V was cut back by 0 bases and J by 7 bases. The CDR3 spans 15 residues. This chain's CDR3 is CSARDRLAGVGEQYF. In DNA, the CDR3 is TGCAGTGCTAGAGATCGGCTAGCGGGGGTGGGAGAGCAGTACTTC.

The chain links TRBV21-1 to TRBJ1-2. TRBV21-1 is a documented pseudogene. CDR3 length: 12 amino acids. DNA for the CDR3: TGTGTCAGCAGCAAAGAGCGAAATGGTTACACCTTC. This translates into CVSSKERNGYTF.

This clonotype was observed many times. This sequence joins TRBV19 and TRBJ1-2, with unresolved D. The V gene lost 5 bases and the J gene lost 7 bases, with 14 bases spanning the gap. The CDR3 sequence is 13 residues long. The germline gives CDR1 LNHDA, CDR2 SQIVND (reference sequence). CDR3 loop: CASSRAPTTGYTF. The DNA for the CDR3 is TGTGCCAGTAGTCGCGCCCCGACGACTGGCTACACCTTC.

With regard to this clonotype: One junction end disagrees with the germline gene, perhaps due to a read error. The CDR3 DNA is TGTGCTACCATGCGAATCGGGGTAGCGGGGTCCTACGAGCAGTACTTC. Protein sequence: CATMRIGVAGSYEQYF. The J gene is TRBJ2-7, the V gene TRBV15, with 8 bases that match TRBD2. The CDR3 is 16 residues long. Per the germline V gene, CDR1 is LNHNV and CDR2 is YYDKDF (reference sequence). The full variable domain, its missing parts supplied by reference TRBV15 and TRBJ2-7, is DAMVIQNPRYQVTQFGKPVTLSCSQTLNHNVMYWYQQKSSQAPKLLFHYYDKDFNNEADTPDNFQSRRPNTSFCFLDIRSPGLGDTAMYLCATMRIGVAGSYEQYFGPGTRLTVT.

This clonotype was counted many times. The rearrangement joins TRBV25-1 to TRBJ2-3; 8 nucleotides align to TRBD1. J was trimmed by 3 bases and V by 3 bases; bases with no gene match: 5. The CDR3 consists of 15 residues. CDR1 is MGHDK, CDR2 SYGVNS, per germline. The CDR3 nucleotides read TGTGCCAGCAGTGAGCATCGGACAGGGACAGATACGCAGTATTTT. This sequence encodes CASSEHRTGTDTQYF.

This clonotype appeared many times. The V gene is TRBV28, the J gene TRBJ2-5; 9 nucleotides align to TRBD2. Trimming removed 3 bases from V and 4 bases from J; junction bases left unmatched: 6. Germline V gene lookup returns CDR1 MDHEN and CDR2 SYDVKM. This CDR3 spans 15 amino acids. DNA for the CDR3: TGTGCCAGCAGTTTTCCTAGCGGGGTAGGAGAGACCCAGTACTTC. Translation: CASSFPSGVGETQYF. Full variable domain (rest looked up from reference TRBV28 and TRBJ2-5): DVKVTQSSRYLVKRTGEKVFLECVQDMDHENMFWYRQDPGLGLRLIYFSYDVKMKEKGDIPEGYSVSREKKERFSLILESASTNQTSMYLCASSFPSGVGETQYFGPGTRLLVL.

This clonotype was detected ten times or more. The rearrangement uses TRBV6-6 and TRBJ2-5; 7 bases line up with TRBD1. V lost 5 bases and J lost 0; bases outside the gene matches: 3. Germline lookup yields CDR1 MNHNY and CDR2 SVGAGI (reference sequence). CDR3 length: 14 residues. The CDR3 sequence is CASSKGTDQETQYF. CDR3 sequence (DNA): TGTGCCAGCAGTAAGGGGACAGACCAAGAGACCCAGTACTTC.

The table lists this clonotype with many counts. The chain uses TRBV7-2 and TRBJ2-5; 7 bases align to TRBD1. This CDR3 comprises 15 residues. The germline V gene has CDR1 SGHTA and CDR2 FQGNSA. V lost 0 bases, J lost 4 bases, and 5 bases stayed unmatched. The CDR3 DNA sequence: TGTGCCAGCAGCTTAGCGACAGGGATGGTAGAGACCCAGTACTTC. Its translation is CASSLATGMVETQYF.

The genes are TRBV30 and TRBJ2-3; no definite D call. CDR1 is GTSNPN and CDR2 is SVGIG in the germline V gene (reference sequence). CDR3 length: 11 residues. Between the trimmed V and J ends, which lost 0 bases and 5 bases, there was a span of 3 bases. As DNA, the CDR3 is TGTGCCTGGAGTGTTGGAGATACGCAGTATTTT. This gives the protein CAWSVGDTQYF.

This clonotype appeared many times. The chain employs TRBV20-1 and TRBJ1-1; a weak D match, TRBD1 (6 bases). Per germline, CDR1 DFQATT and CDR2 SNEGSKA (reference sequence). Trimming took 3 bases from V and 1 from J, leaving 9 bases between them. The CDR3 runs to 13 residues. The CDR3 DNA sequence: TGCAGTGCTAGTGGGACAAAGAACACTGAAGCTTTCTTT. It codes for CSASGTKNTEAFF.

This clonotype has a count of ten or more. The rearrangement joins TRBV27 to TRBJ2-1; 9 bases fit TRBD2. V shed 6 bases, J shed 2 bases, and the junction held 5 bases outside the gene matches. Germline V gives CDR1 MNHEY, CDR2 SMNVEV (reference sequence). The CDR3 spans 15 residues. The CDR3 loop is CASSLSGGTYNEQFF. In nucleotides, the CDR3 is TGTGCCAGCAGCCTGAGCGGGGGGACCTACAATGAGCAGTTCTTC.

This clonotype was seen repeatedly, ten times or more. This chain links TRBV6-6 with TRBJ2-1; 7 nucleotides line up with TRBD1. The germline gives CDR1 MNHNY, CDR2 SVGAGI (reference sequence). The CDR3 loop spans 11 amino acids. Trimming cost V 6 bases and J 15 bases; bases outside gene matches: 8. As DNA, the CDR3 is TGTGCCAGCAGCCCCGGGACAGCCCTGTTCTTC. Its protein is CASSPGTALFF.

In this sample, this clonotype turned up many times. This rearrangement joins TRBV20-1 to TRBJ1-5; possibly TRBD1 for D (6 bases). V was trimmed by 4 bases and J by 10 bases, leaving 17 bases between them. Germline V CDR1 and CDR2: DFQATT, SNEGSKA (reference sequence). The CDR3 totals 13 residues. The CDR3 coding sequence is TGCAGTGCTACCCACAGGGCCACAGGACCCCAGCATTTT. This encodes CSATHRATGPQHF.

This clonotype has ten or more counts. The CDR3 is CAISESGDSYNEQFF. The DNA of the CDR3 is TGTGCCATCAGTGAGTCCGGGGACTCCTACAATGAGCAGTTCTTC. The rearrangement uses TRBV10-3 and TRBJ2-1, with a tentative D call TRBD2 (5 bases). Between the trimmed V and J ends, which lost 0 bases and 0 bases, there was a span of 6 bases. The V gene's germline CDR1 is ENHRY and CDR2 SYGVKD. The CDR3 has 15 residues.

This clonotype was observed at least ten times. V usage is TRBV5-1 and J usage is TRBJ2-2; 7 bases align to TRBD1. Trimming took 1 base from V and 6 from J; bases not matched to a gene: 0. The CDR3 has 13 residues. Germline values: CDR1 SGHRS, CDR2 YFSETQ. Written as DNA, the CDR3 is TGCGCCAGCAGCTTGCAGGGGGCCGGGGAGCTGTTTTTT. Encoded protein: CASSLQGAGELFF.

Concerning this clonotype: The junction departs from the called germline gene at one end, perhaps through a read error. The chain recombines TRBV14 with TRBJ2-5, with TRBD2 matching 8 bases. This CDR3 is built from 17 residues. Germline-derived CDR1 and CDR2 are SGHDN and FVKESK. CDR3 sequence reads: CASSEESGTSVMETQYF. The CDR3 nucleotides are TGTGCCAGCAGCGAAGAATCGGGGACTAGTGTTATGGAGACCCAGTACTTC.